The present T cell receptor (beta chain) was sequenced within a study of OX40 agonist ivuxolimab in advanced cancers. Background on the study: With ivuxolimab, an agonistic anti-OX40 (CD134) antibody, patients were treated. The study gave patients intravenous ivuxolimab at 0.01 to 10 mg/kg every 2 weeks. General observations from the study: The average count of expanded clones was higher among CD8+ T cells than among CD4+. Low normalized clonal expansion also occurred in some nonresponding patients.

Notes on this clone: The antigen remains unidentified.

Trimming stripped 6 bases from V and 10 bases from J, with 10 bases between. Germline loops: CDR1 MNHEY, CDR2 SVGAGI. The CDR3 is 11 amino acids. The method was immunoSEQ multiplex PCR; TCRdb's version includes in-frame clones alone and lacks a portion of them. In the table there are approximately 90,000 clones, roughly nine tenths of which are singletons. The clonotype was recovered from an adult with an advanced solid tumor such as melanoma, head and neck, liver or kidney cancer. V gene TRBV6-5 combines with J gene TRBJ1-3; D remains unclear. Sequenced here: CD4+ or CD8+ T cells sorted from blood, sampled in a trial of the OX40 agonist ivuxolimab. As DNA, the CDR3 is TGTGCCAGCAGCCCCGACGTGACCATATATTTT. It codes for CASSPDVTIYF.